Sequencing of this TCR beta chain was carried out in a study of CD8 T cells in Susac syndrome (dated by TCRdb to between 2018 and 2021). Concerning the study at large: The study used repertoire sequencing to test whether antigen drove CD8+ T cell activation and differentiation in Susac syndrome.

RNA was extracted using the RNeasy kit, and about 0.45 to 1 microgram was reverse transcribed with random hexamers. TCR beta CDR3 regions were amplified with the immunoSEQ multiplex PCR assay covering 54 Vbeta and 13 Jbeta segments. PCR amplification bias was corrected using a synthetic template baseline for primer optimization and computational correction. The authors' pipeline ran thus. Only productive sequences were kept, with reads annotated to V, D and J genes according to IMGT and analyzed in immunoSEQ Analyzer. Clonality was computed as one minus Shannon entropy normalized by log2 of the number of productive unique sequences. For each patient and control, public and private clones were evaluated among the 100 most prevalent clones. Clones were defined as Susac-specific when absent from the healthy and MS cohorts, from fewer than 1,200 published viral clones and from other ImmuneACCESS disease sequences. TCRdb itself trimmed the public reads at Q25 with fastp, ran MiXCR and retained productive beta chains. Every entry covers one CDR3 protein and lists the most common genes and DNA from its rows. The V and J calls shown here were made by TCRdb, not taken from the authors' results. For this sample the table gives 300,000 or so distinct CDR3 sequences, of which just over 90% were detected only once. Of the sample, about 0.07% falls within the top ten clones.

Findings and caveats that apply to the study as a whole: The number of individuals in the TCR sequencing and HLA analysis was acknowledged as relatively small.

As concerns this clonotype: What antigen it recognizes has not been identified. No much larger clone is present one base from it, and per-base qualities are unavailable.

High-throughput TCR beta sequencing profiled peripheral blood CD8+ and CD4+ T cells from healthy donors, Susac syndrome patients and multiple sclerosis patients. The multiple sclerosis controls were treatment-naive patients who had stable or active relapsing-remitting disease and met the revised McDonald criteria. Bulk CD8+ and CD4+ T cells were purified magnetically by negative isolation, whereas CD8+ TEMRA cells were enriched by FACS. Blood was collected in EDTA tubes and processed within 24 hours, with PBMCs isolated through density gradient centrifugation. PBMCs intended for TCR sequencing were cryopreserved in liquid nitrogen and were subsequently thawed in a 37 degrees C water bath. The sorted or isolated CD4+, CD8+ and CD8+ TEMRA cells reached a purity of at least 90%. The sample consisted of CD4+ T cells from PBMCs. This sequence originates from a human donor with multiple sclerosis.

The CDR3 has the sequence CASSSGTSPNEQFF. The nucleotide sequence reads as follows: TGTGCCAGCTCATCCGGGACTAGCCCCAATGAGCAGTTCTTC. This chain is built from TRBV5-4 and TRBJ2-1; 9 junctional bases match TRBD2. The CDR1 and CDR2 encoded by the germline V gene (reference sequence) are SGHNT and YYREEE. Relative to germline, V is missing 7 bases and J is missing 6 bases, with 8 bases of the junction outside any gene match. Spanning cysteine to phenylalanine, the CDR3 consists of 14 amino acids. CDR3 DNA only is kept here, 42 bases in frame from base 1.